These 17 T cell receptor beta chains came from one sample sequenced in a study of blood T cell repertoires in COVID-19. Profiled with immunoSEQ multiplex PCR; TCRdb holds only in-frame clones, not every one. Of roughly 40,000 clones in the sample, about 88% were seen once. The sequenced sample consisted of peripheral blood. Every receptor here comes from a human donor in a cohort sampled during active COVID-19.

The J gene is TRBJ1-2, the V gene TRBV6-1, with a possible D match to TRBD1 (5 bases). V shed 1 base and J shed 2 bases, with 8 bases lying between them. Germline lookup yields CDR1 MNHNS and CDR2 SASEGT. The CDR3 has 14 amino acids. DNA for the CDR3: TGTGCCAGCAGTGAAGGGGGCAGGAACTATGGCTACACCTTC. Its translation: CASSEGGRNYGYTF.

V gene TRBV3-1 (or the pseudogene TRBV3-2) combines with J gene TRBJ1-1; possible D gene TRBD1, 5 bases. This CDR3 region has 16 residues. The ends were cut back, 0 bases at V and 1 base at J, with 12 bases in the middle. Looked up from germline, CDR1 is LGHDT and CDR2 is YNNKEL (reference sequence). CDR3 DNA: TGTGCCAGCAGCCAAGATGTAGCAGGGTCGAACACTGAAGCTTTCTTT. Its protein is CASSQDVAGSNTEAFF.

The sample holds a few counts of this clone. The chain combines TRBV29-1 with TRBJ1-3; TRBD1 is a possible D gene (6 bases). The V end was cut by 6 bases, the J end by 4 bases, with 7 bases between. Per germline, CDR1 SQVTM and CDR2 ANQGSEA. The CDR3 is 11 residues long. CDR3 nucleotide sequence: TGCAGCGTGACAGGAGGAAACACCATATATTTT. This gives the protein CSVTGGNTIYF.

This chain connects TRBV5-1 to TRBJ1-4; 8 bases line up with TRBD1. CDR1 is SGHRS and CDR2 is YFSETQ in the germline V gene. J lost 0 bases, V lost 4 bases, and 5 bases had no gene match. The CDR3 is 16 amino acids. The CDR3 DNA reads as TGCGCCAGCAGCCCCCAGGGGGCCACAACTAATGAAAAACTGTTTTTT. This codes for CASSPQGATTNEKLFF.

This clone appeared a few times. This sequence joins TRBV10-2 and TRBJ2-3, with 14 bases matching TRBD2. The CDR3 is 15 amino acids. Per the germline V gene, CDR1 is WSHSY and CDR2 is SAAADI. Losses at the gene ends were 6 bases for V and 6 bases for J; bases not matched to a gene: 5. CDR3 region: CASRETSGGADTQYF. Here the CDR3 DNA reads TGCGCCAGCAGGGAGACTAGCGGGGGGGCTGATACGCAGTATTTT.

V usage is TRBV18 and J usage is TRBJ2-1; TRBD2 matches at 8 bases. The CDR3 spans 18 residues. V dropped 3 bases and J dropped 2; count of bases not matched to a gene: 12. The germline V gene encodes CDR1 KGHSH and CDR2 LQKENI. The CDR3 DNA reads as TGTGCCAGCTCACCCCGATTGCGGGGGGCTGTCACCTACAATGAGCAGTTCTTC. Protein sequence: CASSPRLRGAVTYNEQFF.

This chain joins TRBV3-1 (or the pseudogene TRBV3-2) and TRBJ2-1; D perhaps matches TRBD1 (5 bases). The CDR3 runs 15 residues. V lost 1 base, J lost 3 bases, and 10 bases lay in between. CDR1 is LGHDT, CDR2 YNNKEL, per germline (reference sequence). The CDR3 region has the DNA TGTGCCAGCAGCCAAGGGGCAGGGCGCTACAATGAGCAGTTCTTC. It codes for CASSQGAGRYNEQFF.

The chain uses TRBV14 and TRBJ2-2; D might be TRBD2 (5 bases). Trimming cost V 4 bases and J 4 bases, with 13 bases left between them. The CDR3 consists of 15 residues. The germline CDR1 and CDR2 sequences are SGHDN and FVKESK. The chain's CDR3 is CASSPQRAGTGELFF. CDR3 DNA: TGTGCCAGCAGCCCACAGAGGGCGGGCACCGGGGAGCTGTTTTTT.

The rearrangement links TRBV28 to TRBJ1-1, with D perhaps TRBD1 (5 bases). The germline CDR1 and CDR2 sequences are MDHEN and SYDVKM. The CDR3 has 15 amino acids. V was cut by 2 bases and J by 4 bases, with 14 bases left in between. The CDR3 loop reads CASSLDQGSGTEAFF. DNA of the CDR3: TGTGCCAGCAGTTTAGATCAGGGTTCGGGCACTGAAGCTTTCTTT.

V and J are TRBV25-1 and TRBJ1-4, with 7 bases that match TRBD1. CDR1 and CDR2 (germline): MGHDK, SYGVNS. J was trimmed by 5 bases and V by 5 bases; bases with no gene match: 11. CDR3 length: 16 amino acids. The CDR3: CASSIRTGKGNEKLFF. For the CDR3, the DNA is TGTGCCAGCAGTATTAGGACAGGCAAGGGGAATGAAAAACTGTTTTTT.

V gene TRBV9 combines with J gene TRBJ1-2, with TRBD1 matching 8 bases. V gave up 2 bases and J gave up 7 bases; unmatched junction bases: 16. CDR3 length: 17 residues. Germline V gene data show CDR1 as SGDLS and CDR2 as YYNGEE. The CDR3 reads CASSVTAGGAMGGGYTF. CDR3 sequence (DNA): TGTGCCAGCAGCGTGACTGCAGGGGGCGCGATGGGAGGTGGCTACACCTTC.

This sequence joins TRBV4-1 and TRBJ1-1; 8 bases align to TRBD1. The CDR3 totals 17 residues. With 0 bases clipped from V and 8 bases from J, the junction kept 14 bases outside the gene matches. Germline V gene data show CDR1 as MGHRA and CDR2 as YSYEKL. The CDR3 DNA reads TGCGCCAGCAGCCAAGATTGGGCAGGGGGCGAAACAGAAGAAGCTTTCTTT. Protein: CASSQDWAGGETEEAFF.

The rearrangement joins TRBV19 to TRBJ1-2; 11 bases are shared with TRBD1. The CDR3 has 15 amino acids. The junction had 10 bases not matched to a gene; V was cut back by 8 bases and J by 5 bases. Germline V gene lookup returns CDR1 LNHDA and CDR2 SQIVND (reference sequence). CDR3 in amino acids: CASSHGQGAGYGYTF. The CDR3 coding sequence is TGTGCCAGTTCCCACGGACAGGGGGCGGGATATGGCTACACCTTC.

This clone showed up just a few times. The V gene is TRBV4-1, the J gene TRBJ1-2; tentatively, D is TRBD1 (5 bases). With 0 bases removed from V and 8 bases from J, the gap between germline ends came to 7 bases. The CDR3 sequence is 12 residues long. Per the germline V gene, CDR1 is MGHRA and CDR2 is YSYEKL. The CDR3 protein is CASSQERGGYTF. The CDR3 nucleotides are TGCGCCAGCAGCCAAGAAAGGGGAGGCTACACCTTC.

The chain's CDR3 is CASSLLGQNQETQYF. The DNA for the CDR3 is TGTGCCAGCAGCCTCCTGGGACAGAACCAAGAGACCCAGTACTTC. The V call is TRBV5-5, the J call TRBJ2-5, with 7 bases lining up with TRBD1. The germline CDR1 and CDR2 sequences are SGHKS and YYEKEE (reference sequence). The length of the CDR3 is 15 residues. Trimming took 4 bases from V and 0 from J; bases not matched to a gene: 6. The full variable domain, rest sourced from reference TRBV5-5 and TRBJ2-5, is DAGVTQSPTHLIKTRGQQVTLRCSPISGHKSVSWYQQVLGQGPQFIFQYYEKEERGRGNFPDRFSARQFPNYSSELNVNALLLGDSALYLCASSLLGQNQETQYFGPGTRLLVL.

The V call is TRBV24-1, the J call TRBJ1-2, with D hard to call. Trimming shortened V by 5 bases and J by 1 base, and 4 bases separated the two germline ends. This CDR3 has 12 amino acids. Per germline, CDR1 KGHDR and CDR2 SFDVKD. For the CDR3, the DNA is TGTGCCACCAGTGTCAGTAACTATGGCTACACCTTC. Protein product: CATSVSNYGYTF.

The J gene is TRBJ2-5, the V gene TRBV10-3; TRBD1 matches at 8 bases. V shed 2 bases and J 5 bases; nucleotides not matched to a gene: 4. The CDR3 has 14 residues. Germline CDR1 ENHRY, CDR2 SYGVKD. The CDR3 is CAISETGQGETQYF. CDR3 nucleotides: TGTGCCATCAGTGAGACCGGACAGGGTGAGACCCAGTACTTC.